This T cell receptor (beta chain) was documented in a study of blood T cell repertoires in COVID-19. Study overall: Whether acute or convalescent, the COVID-19 samples came from the United States, Italy and Spain. PBMCs, B-cell-depleted T cells, or T cells provided the cDNA or gDNA that made up the material.

Germline CDR1 and CDR2: SEHNR and FQNEAQ (reference sequence). Losses at the gene ends were 6 bases for V and 2 bases for J; bases not matched to a gene: 11. The CDR3 spans 16 residues. Per the original methods: Amplification from reference gene primers served as the basis for estimated nucleated cell counts. The repertoire was sequenced with immunoSEQ multiplex PCR; TCRdb's copy has only in-frame clones and lacks some. Clonal size and the V and J genes are those of that table, whereas D and trimming came from the DNA. Among 50,000 or so clones listed, roughly 83% were seen once. The sequenced material came from peripheral blood. The V call is TRBV7-9, the J call TRBJ2-7, with 9 nucleotides matching TRBD1. The sequence came from a man between 65 and 85 years old with acute or convalescent COVID-19. The CDR3 region has the DNA TGTGCCAGCAGACCCCCACCGGGACAGGGACCCTACGAGCAGTACTTC. Its translation: CASRPPPGQGPYEQYF.